The rows below give T cell receptor beta chains drawn from one sample of a study of T cell responses to AZD1222 COVID-19 vaccine. Produced via immunoSEQ multiplex PCR; TCRdb's table is partial and in-frame only. This sample has tens of thousands of clones, with roughly 80% found just once. Source: peripheral blood, taken on day 0 of AZD1222 vaccination. These receptors were taken from an adult in good health. Both conserved end residues are part of each CDR3. The order of the fields is D gene, J gene, clone size, V gene, CDR3 DNA, CDR3 protein. A D gene is named only where the DNA matches it firmly. The size of a clone is reported for some rows only, either as once, few or many, or as a class for expanded clones.

d_gene: -; j_gene: TRBJ2-7; abundance: -; v_gene: TRBV7-2; CDR3nt: TGTGCCAGCAGCTTAGATCTTTACGAGCAGTACTTC; CDR3aa: CASSLDLYEQYF
d_gene: -; j_gene: TRBJ2-2; abundance: -; v_gene: TRBV28; CDR3nt: TGTGCCAGCAGGCTACAGGGAGCCGGGGAGCTGTTTTTT; CDR3aa: CASRLQGAGELFF
d_gene: -; j_gene: TRBJ1-4; abundance: -; v_gene: TRBV15; CDR3nt: TGTGCCACCAGCAGAGGCTGGGGATCCGGGGCCTCTAATGAAAAACTGTTTTTT; CDR3aa: CATSRGWGSGASNEKLFF
d_gene: TRBD1; j_gene: TRBJ2-2; abundance: -; v_gene: TRBV30; CDR3nt: TGTGCCTGGAGTGTACAGGGGGGCCCGAACACCGGGGAGCTGTTTTTT; CDR3aa: CAWSVQGGPNTGELFF
d_gene: -; j_gene: TRBJ1-5; abundance: -; v_gene: TRBV2; CDR3nt: TGTGCCAGCAACAGGGACAATCAGCCCCAGCATTTT; CDR3aa: CASNRDNQPQHF
d_gene: TRBD1; j_gene: TRBJ1-5; abundance: once; v_gene: TRBV6-2/TRBV6-3; CDR3nt: TGTGCCAGCAGTTACAGGGGGCGCGGGGTTCGCAATCAGCCCCAGCATTTT; CDR3aa: CASSYRGRGVRNQPQHF
d_gene: -; j_gene: TRBJ1-1; abundance: -; v_gene: TRBV6-2/TRBV6-3; CDR3nt: TGTGCCAGCAGTTCCAGTGCCGGGGAAGCTTTCTTT; CDR3aa: CASSSSAGEAFF
d_gene: -; j_gene: TRBJ1-4; abundance: -; v_gene: TRBV6-2/TRBV6-3; CDR3nt: TGTGCCAGCAGTGCCCACCTGGGGAGGGGTGAAAAACTGTTTTTT; CDR3aa: CASSAHLGRGEKLFF
d_gene: TRBD2; j_gene: TRBJ2-2; abundance: few; v_gene: TRBV3-1/TRBV3-2; CDR3nt: TGTGCCAGCGGGGGGGGTGTTGGCACCGGGGAGCTGTTTTTT; CDR3aa: CASGGGVGTGELFF
d_gene: -; j_gene: TRBJ2-2; abundance: -; v_gene: TRBV5-4; CDR3nt: TGTGCCAGCAGACCTGCCGGGACCGCGAACACCGGGGAGCTGTTTTTT; CDR3aa: CASRPAGTANTGELFF
d_gene: -; j_gene: TRBJ1-2; abundance: -; v_gene: TRBV6-1; CDR3nt: TGTGCCAGCAGTGACAGGATTTATGGCTACACCTTC; CDR3aa: CASSDRIYGYTF
d_gene: -; j_gene: TRBJ2-7; abundance: -; v_gene: TRBV19; CDR3nt: TGTGCCAGTAGTATTGGCGGGGTGGACTACGAGCAGTACTTC; CDR3aa: CASSIGGVDYEQYF
d_gene: -; j_gene: TRBJ1-1; abundance: -; v_gene: TRBV12-2; CDR3nt: TGTGCAAGTCGCTTAGATGCCTCTGGTAATAATATTCGGGGGGACACTGAAGCTTTCTTT; CDR3aa: CASRLDASGNNIRGDTEAFF
d_gene: TRBD2; j_gene: TRBJ2-7; abundance: once; v_gene: TRBV18; CDR3nt: TGTGCCAGCTCACCCGGACTAGCGGGGATTGGTGAGCAGTACTTC; CDR3aa: CASSPGLAGIGEQYF
d_gene: TRBD1; j_gene: TRBJ2-7; abundance: -; v_gene: TRBV14; CDR3nt: TGTGCCAGCAGCCAACGGACAGGAACAACCGTCTCCTACGAGCAGTACTTC; CDR3aa: CASSQRTGTTVSYEQYF
d_gene: TRBD2; j_gene: TRBJ2-3; abundance: -; v_gene: TRBV4-1; CDR3nt: TGCGCCAGCAGCCAAGGGGGAAGCGGGGGCACAGATACGCAGTATTTT; CDR3aa: CASSQGGSGGTDTQYF
d_gene: -; j_gene: TRBJ1-2; abundance: -; v_gene: TRBV19; CDR3nt: TGTGCCAGTAGTAGCGCGACGACAAGCAACTATGGCTACACCTTC; CDR3aa: CASSSATTSNYGYTF
d_gene: -; j_gene: TRBJ1-2; abundance: -; v_gene: TRBV19; CDR3nt: TGTGCCAGTAGTCCAGATTCCTATGGCTACACCTTC; CDR3aa: CASSPDSYGYTF
d_gene: -; j_gene: TRBJ2-7; abundance: -; v_gene: TRBV5-5; CDR3nt: TGTGCCAGCACCGGAGGGGGGTTAACCTACGAGCAGTACTTC; CDR3aa: CASTGGGLTYEQYF
d_gene: TRBD2; j_gene: TRBJ2-1; abundance: -; v_gene: TRBV9; CDR3nt: TGTGCCAGCAGCGGGAGTAGCGGGAGGGCTTTAGATGAGCAGTTCTTC; CDR3aa: CASSGSSGRALDEQFF
d_gene: -; j_gene: TRBJ1-6; abundance: -; v_gene: TRBV10-3; CDR3nt: TGTGCCATCAGTGAGGGAAGACGGAGCTCCTATAATTCACCCCTCCACTTT; CDR3aa: CAISEGRRSSYNSPLHF
d_gene: -; j_gene: TRBJ2-7; abundance: -; v_gene: TRBV7-3; CDR3nt: TGTGCCAGCAGCTTAAAACAGGGATTTCGGAACGAGCAGTACTTC; CDR3aa: CASSLKQGFRNEQYF